This T cell receptor beta chain appears in the sequencing data of a study of T cell changes during pregnancy in multiple sclerosis. The CDR3 contains 14 residues. Germline values: CDR1 GTSNPN, CDR2 SVGIG (reference sequence). On this clone itself: One end of the junction fails to match germline, which may point to a read error.

Only in-frame clones appear in the TCRdb table, and some are missing; sequencing was by immunoSEQ multiplex PCR. The top ten clones hold 1.4% of a sample with 80,000 or so clones, about 90% of them seen once. The sequencing used peripheral blood, collected before pregnancy. This receptor was identified in a female donor with multiple sclerosis, enrolled in a pregnancy study. The chain carries TRBV30 and TRBJ1-6; D remains unclear. The CDR3 sequence: CAWSSGSYNSPLHF. Written as DNA, the CDR3 is TGTGCCTGGAGTAGCGGGTCCTACAATTCACCCCTCCACTTT.